The rows below give T cell receptor beta chains drawn from one sample of a study of identical twins. TCRdb reprocessed the 5' RACE reads with MiXCR, giving one entry per CDR3 protein. This table has 350,000 to 400,000 distinct CDR3 sequences, 9% appearing once. The source material was naive T cells sorted from blood. All receptors derive from a woman aged 45 to 65 in good health. CDR3s include the opening cysteine and the closing phenylalanine or tryptophan.

14 TRBJ2-5 TRBV7-6 CASSLQSGTETQYF
13 TRBJ2-1 TRBV12-3/TRBV12-4 CASSPGDYNEQFF
15 TRBJ2-5 TRBV5-1 CASAPRGAVGKTQYF
14 TRBJ1-1 TRBV11-3 CASSLGDRGNEAFF
17 TRBJ1-1 TRBV4-1 CASSLLGGLRMNTEAFF
16 TRBJ2-3 TRBV7-8 CASSLGIVASTDTQYF
17 TRBJ2-3 TRBV6-5 CASSYFPTGLGTDTQYF
15 TRBJ1-1 TRBV5-1 CASSLEGQGLAEAFF
13 TRBJ2-7 TRBV2 CASISRGVVEQYF
16 TRBJ1-2 TRBV5-1 CASSLYSTGTIYGYTF
14 TRBJ1-1 TRBV21-1 CASSDGQGGTEAFF
17 TRBJ2-4 TRBV15 CATSRGASPIAKNIQYF
14 TRBJ2-2 TRBV20-1 CSARDRGNTGELFF
12 TRBJ1-2 TRBV12-3/TRBV12-4 CASSLSDYGYTF
13 TRBJ2-1 TRBV20-1 CSAASLRGSEQFF
15 TRBJ1-2 TRBV12-3/TRBV12-4 CASSPIDRVTAGYTF
14 TRBJ1-1 TRBV11-2 CASSLWQMNTEAFF
15 TRBJ1-1 TRBV9 CASSVDGGGRTEAFF
15 TRBJ2-5 TRBV3-1 CASSQPATVQETQYF